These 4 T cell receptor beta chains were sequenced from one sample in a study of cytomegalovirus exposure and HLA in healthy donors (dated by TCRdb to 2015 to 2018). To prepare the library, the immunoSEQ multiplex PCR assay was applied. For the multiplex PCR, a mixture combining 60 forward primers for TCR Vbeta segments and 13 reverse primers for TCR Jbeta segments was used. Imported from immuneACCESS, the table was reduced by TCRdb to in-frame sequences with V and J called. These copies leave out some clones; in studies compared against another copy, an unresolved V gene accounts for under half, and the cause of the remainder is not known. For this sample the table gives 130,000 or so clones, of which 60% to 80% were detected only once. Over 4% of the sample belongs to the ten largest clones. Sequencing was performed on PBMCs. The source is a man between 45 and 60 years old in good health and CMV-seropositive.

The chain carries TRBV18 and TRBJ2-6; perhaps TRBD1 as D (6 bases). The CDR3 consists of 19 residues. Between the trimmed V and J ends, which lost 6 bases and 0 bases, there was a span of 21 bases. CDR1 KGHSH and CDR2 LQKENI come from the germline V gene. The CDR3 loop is CASSQHPGTSRSGANVLTF. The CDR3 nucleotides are TGTGCCAGCTCCCAACATCCGGGGACATCCCGCTCTGGGGCCAACGTCCTGACTTTC.

This CDR3 reads CASSLTGGNEKLFF. The CDR3 DNA reads TGCGCCAGCAGCCTGACAGGGGGGAATGAAAAACTGTTTTTT. The chain combines TRBV4-1 with TRBJ1-4; 9 bases are a match to TRBD1. The V and J ends lost 4 bases and 5 bases, in that order; junction bases with no gene match: 2. This CDR3 contains 14 residues. Per the germline V gene, CDR1 is MGHRA and CDR2 is YSYEKL.

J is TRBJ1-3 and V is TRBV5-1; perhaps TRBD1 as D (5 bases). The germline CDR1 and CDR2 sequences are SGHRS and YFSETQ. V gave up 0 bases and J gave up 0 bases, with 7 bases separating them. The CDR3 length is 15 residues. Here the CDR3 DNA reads TGCGCCAGCAGCTTGGAGGGGTACTCTGGAAACACCATATATTTT. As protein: CASSLEGYSGNTIYF.

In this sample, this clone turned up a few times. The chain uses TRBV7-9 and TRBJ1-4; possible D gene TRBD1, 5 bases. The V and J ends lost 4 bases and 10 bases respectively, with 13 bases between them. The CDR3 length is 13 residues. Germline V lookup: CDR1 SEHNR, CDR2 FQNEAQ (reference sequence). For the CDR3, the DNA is TGTGCCAGCAGCTCCGGGGGTTACGGAAAACTGTTTTTT. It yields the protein CASSSGGYGKLFF.